The 21 T cell receptor beta chains in this list originate from one sample, sequenced in a study of T cell repertoires in cytomegalovirus infection. TCRdb reanalysed the reads using MiXCR and keeps one entry per CDR3 protein. The repertoire includes approximately 400,000 distinct CDR3 sequences, 31% of them detected once, and roughly an eighth sits in the top ten. Sequenced material: PBMCs. The receptors here all came from a human donor in good health (CMV status not recorded). Some clones in this sample may be carry-over from other donors' samples.

Many counts were recorded for this clonotype. The chain's CDR3 is CASSAYTGESEQYF. DNA of the CDR3: TGTGCCAGCAGCGCCTATACAGGGGAAAGCGAGCAGTACTTC. The genes are TRBV7-2 and TRBJ2-7; TRBD1 agrees at 7 bases. V trimming: 5 bases; J trimming: 6 bases; junction bases outside the gene matches: 10. This CDR3 region has 14 residues. Germline lookup yields CDR1 SGHTA and CDR2 FQGNSA. The full variable domain, in which reference TRBV7-2 and TRBJ2-7 provide the parts outside the CDR3, is GAGVSQSPSNKVTEKGKDVELRCDPISGHTALYWYRQSLGQGLEFLIYFQGNSAPDKSGLPSDRFSAERTGGSVSTLTIQRTQQEDSAVYLCASSAYTGESEQYFGPGTRLTVT.

As to this clonotype: A much larger clone differs from this one at a single base, so this may be a read error. The rearrangement uses TRBV7-2 and TRBJ2-1; 11 bases fit TRBD2. This CDR3 spans 15 amino acids. CDR1 and CDR2 (germline): SGHTA, FQGNSA. The trim removed 6 bases at V and 7 bases at J, leaving 8 bases unmatched. The chain's CDR3 is CASRAIAGGLNEQFF. CDR3 coding DNA: TGTGCCAGCAGAGCAATAGCGGGGGGGCTTAATGAGCAGTTCTTC.

About this clonotype: The CDR3 does not end in the conserved phenylalanine or tryptophan, so this is likely a read error. This chain joins TRBV6-2 or TRBV6-3 and TRBJ2-7; no definite D call. The germline V gene has CDR1 MNHEY and CDR2 SVGEGT. V was cut by 7 bases and J by 3 bases, with 7 bases left in between. The CDR3 consists of 11 residues. The CDR3 bases are TGTGCCAGCACCGACGGCTACGAGCAGTACTTA. Its protein is CASTDGYEQYL.

This clonotype was observed many times. The DNA for the CDR3 is TGTGCCAGCAGCCCCACCGGCGGGACACCAAGAACTTTCTTT. This translates into CASSPTGGTPRTFF. The rearrangement links TRBV7-2 to TRBJ1-1; tentatively, D is TRBD1 (6 bases). The CDR3 is 14 amino acids. Germline assignment: CDR1 SGHTA and CDR2 FQGNSA. V lost 5 bases and J lost 12, with 22 bases in between.

To note about this clonotype: One end of the junction fails to match germline, which may point to a read error. This chain joins TRBV11-2 and TRBJ2-1; 7 bases fit TRBD1. Germline V gene sequence: CDR1 SGHAT, CDR2 FQNNGV. The CDR3 has 15 residues. The CDR3, as DNA: TGTTCCAGCAGCCCGACAGGGTCTTCGTACAATGAGCAGTTCTTC. This translates into CSSSPTGSSYNEQFF.

This clonotype came up a few times. V gene TRBV12-3 or TRBV12-4 combines with J gene TRBJ2-1; TRBD2 aligns across 12 bases. CDR3 length equals 15 residues. The V segment lost 8 bases and the J segment 4 bases; nucleotides outside the gene matches: 6. CDR3 in amino acids: CASRTSGGKYNEQFF. Written as DNA, the CDR3 is TGTGCCAGCCGCACTAGCGGGGGGAAGTACAATGAGCAGTTCTTC.

The chain employs TRBV29-1 and TRBJ1-5; D perhaps matches TRBD1 (5 bases). The CDR3 loop spans 13 amino acids. Germline CDR1 reads SQVTM; CDR2 reads ANQGSEA. Trimming shortened V by 4 bases and J by 0 bases, and 7 bases separated the two germline ends. The CDR3 loop is CSVGQYSNQPQHF. The CDR3 DNA sequence: TGCAGCGTTGGACAGTATAGCAATCAGCCCCAGCATTTT.

In the case of this clonotype: One end of the junction fails to match germline, which may point to a read error. The rearrangement joins TRBV7-8 to TRBJ2-1, with 8 nucleotides matching TRBD2. The CDR3 is made up of 17 amino acids. Germline assignment: CDR1 SGHVS and CDR2 FQNEAQ. The CDR3 is CARSLNPGGVWFDEQFF. The CDR3 nucleotides read TGTGCCAGAAGCTTAAATCCGGGGGGGGTTTGGTTCGATGAGCAGTTCTTC. The entire variable domain, with the rest obtained from reference TRBV7-8 and TRBJ2-1, is as follows: GAGVSQSPRYKVAKRGQDVALRCDPISGHVSLFWYQQALGQGPEFLTYFQNEAQLDKSGLPSDRFFAERPEGSVSTLKIQRTQQEDSAVYLCARSLNPGGVWFDEQFFGPGTRLTVL.

The V gene is TRBV7-2, the J gene TRBJ1-3; 7 bases are a match to TRBD1. The CDR3 consists of 18 residues. Germline lookup yields CDR1 SGHTA and CDR2 FQGNSA. J was trimmed by 16 bases and V by 5 bases; bases with no gene match: 29. The CDR3 nucleotides read TGTGCCAGCAGCGTGGGGCCGGGACAGACAAGTGGACCCAATAGGATCTATTTT. Translated, it gives CASSVGPGQTSGPNRIYF.

This clonotype was seen at least ten times. The chain links TRBV7-8 to TRBJ1-6; 9 bases are a match to TRBD1. The germline V gene encodes CDR1 SGHVS and CDR2 FQNEAQ. Trimming cost V 5 bases and J 7 bases; bases outside gene matches: 6. The CDR3 has 15 amino acids. CDR3 protein: CASSDRTGVNSPLHF. The CDR3 DNA sequence: TGTGCCAGCAGCGATCGGACAGGGGTGAATTCACCCCTCCACTTT.

The V call is TRBV6-5, the J call TRBJ2-5, with 10 bases matching TRBD2. The CDR3 consists of 17 residues. Germline values: CDR1 MNHEY, CDR2 SVGAGI. Trimming took 2 bases from V and 3 from J; bases not matched to a gene: 9. In DNA form, the CDR3 reads TGTGCCAGCAGTTACCCGCCCCTAGCGGGGGCAGAAGAGACCCAGTACTTC. Its protein product is CASSYPPLAGAEETQYF.

At least ten counts were recorded for this clonotype. This chain connects TRBV7-2 to TRBJ2-5; 8 nucleotides match TRBD2. The junction had 3 bases not matched to a gene; V was cut back by 1 base and J by 5 bases. The germline V gene has CDR1 SGHTA and CDR2 FQGNSA. CDR3 length: 14 residues. The CDR3 reads CASSLVAGLETQYF. The CDR3 bases are TGTGCCAGCAGCTTAGTAGCGGGGCTGGAGACCCAGTACTTC.

This clonotype showed up just a few times. This rearrangement joins TRBV19 to TRBJ1-5; 7 nucleotides match TRBD1. Germline CDR1 reads LNHDA; CDR2 reads SQIVND (reference sequence). The CDR3 length is 15 residues. V trimming: 4 bases; J trimming: 3 bases; junction bases outside the gene matches: 6. CDR3 bases: TGTGCCAGTAGTAAGACGGACAGGAACAATCAGCCCCAGCATTTT. Translating it yields CASSKTDRNNQPQHF.

The chain links TRBV5-6 to TRBJ2-1; 14 nucleotides match TRBD2. The CDR3 extends over 18 amino acids. The ends lost 3 bases at V and 7 bases at J; junction bases unmatched: 12. The germline V gene encodes CDR1 SGHDT and CDR2 YYEEEE. The CDR3 DNA reads TGTGCCAGCAGCTCGGCCGGACTAGCGGGGGGCTGGAAGAATGAGCAGTTCTTC. The encoded protein is CASSSAGLAGGWKNEQFF.

There are a few counts of this clonotype. The gene calls are TRBV27 and TRBJ1-4, with D uncertain. Looked up from germline, CDR1 is MNHEY and CDR2 is SMNVEV (reference sequence). With 8 bases removed from V and 5 bases from J, the gap between germline ends came to 9 bases. This CDR3 comprises 12 residues. The CDR3 loop reads CASRTGNEKLFF. CDR3 bases: TGTGCCAGCCGGACGGGCAATGAAAAACTGTTTTTT.

The J gene is TRBJ2-5, the V gene TRBV28; possibly TRBD2 for D (6 bases). Germline CDR1 and CDR2: MDHEN and SYDVKM. Trimming removed 5 bases from V and 5 bases from J, with 9 bases in between. The CDR3 has 12 residues. DNA of the CDR3: TGTGCCAGCAGTCCCCTAGCGGAGACCCAGTACTTC. This sequence encodes CASSPLAETQYF.

In its sample, this clonotype was seen many times. DNA of the CDR3: TGTGCCAGCAGCGGGACAGGGAGACGGTATCAGCCCCAGCATTTT. Its translation: CASSGTGRRYQPQHF. This chain joins TRBV12-3 or TRBV12-4 and TRBJ1-5; 9 nucleotides line up with TRBD1. The J segment lost 5 bases and the V segment lost 6 bases, leaving 8 bases of the junction unmatched. CDR3 size: 15 residues.

The rearrangement uses TRBV5-6 and TRBJ2-7, with 8 positions matching TRBD1. The germline V gene has CDR1 SGHDT and CDR2 YYEEEE. The CDR3 covers 16 residues. Trimming at V came to 4 bases and at J to 1 base, leaving 10 bases not matched to a gene. The CDR3 DNA reads TGTGCCAGCAGCACACCACTGGGACAGGAGTCCTACGAGCAGTACTTC. This encodes CASSTPLGQESYEQYF.

The chain links TRBV2 to TRBJ1-3; D is undetermined. The germline V gene has CDR1 SNHLY and CDR2 FYNNEI. The CDR3 loop spans 13 amino acids. V lost 2 bases and J 3 bases, leaving 5 bases between the germline ends. The CDR3 sequence: CASSETLGNTIYF. The CDR3 DNA reads as TGTGCCAGCAGTGAAACCCTTGGAAACACCATATATTTT.

This clonotype was detected a few times. V and J are TRBV6-1 and TRBJ1-5, with D tentatively TRBD1 (6 bases). CDR1 MNHNS and CDR2 SASEGT come from the germline V gene. The CDR3 sequence is 13 residues long. Trimming took 2 bases from V and 7 from J, leaving 9 bases between them. DNA for the CDR3: TGTGCCAGCAGTGAAAAAAGGGGGCAGCCCCAGCATTTT. Its translation: CASSEKRGQPQHF.

This clonotype has ten or more counts. The CDR3 loop reads CASSLRDSGELFF. The CDR3 DNA reads as TGTGCCAGCAGCCTCCGGGACAGCGGGGAGCTGTTTTTT. This chain uses TRBV7-9 with TRBJ2-2; 7 bases agree with TRBD1. Germline CDR1 is SEHNR and CDR2 is FQNEAQ (reference sequence). There are 13 residues in the CDR3. The V and J ends lost 5 bases and 7 bases, in that order; junction bases with no gene match: 4.